This TCR beta chain came from a study of shared clonotypes between healthy human individuals. The CDR3 length is 11 residues. Trimming stripped 2 bases from V and 3 bases from J, with 2 bases between. Data came from immunoSEQ multiplex PCR; TCRdb stores just in-frame clones and leaves some out. Of about 460,000 clones listed, 75% to 80% are singletons. The receptor was derived from a woman aged 40 to 50 in good health. Some clones in this sample may be carry-over from other donors' samples. Sequencing was done on a sample of PBMCs. This chain connects TRBV5-3 to TRBJ1-2; D is uncertain. TRBV5-3 qualifies as an ORF whose function is uncertain. The CDR3 loop is CARSFDYGYTF. As DNA, the CDR3 is TGTGCCAGAAGCTTCGACTATGGCTACACCTTC.